Listed below are T cell receptor beta chains from one sample, sequenced in a study of PD-1 blockade in mismatch repair-deficient tumors. Data came from immunoSEQ multiplex PCR; TCRdb stores just in-frame clones and leaves some out. Seen here are 100,000 to 150,000 clones, 70% to 90% observed once, and the top ten hold approximately 15%. The specimen comprised peripheral blood, sampled 44 weeks after starting pembrolizumab. The receptors here all came from an adult with mismatch repair-deficient cancer. CDR3s include the opening cysteine and the closing phenylalanine or tryptophan. The D gene is left open where the match is weak. Size tells how often a clone was seen (once, few, many) or the class of an expanded clone, and some rows leave it out.

TRBJ2-6 | 15 | NA | TRBV28 | TRBD1 | TGTGCCAGCAGGGCGACAGGGAATGGGGCCAACGTCCTGACTTTC | CASRATGNGANVLTF
TRBJ2-7 | 14 | few | TRBV4-2 | NA | TGTGCCAGCAGCTCCGGAATAGTCCCCTACGAGCAGTACTTC | CASSSGIVPYEQYF
TRBJ2-7 | 13 | few | TRBV6-5 | NA | TGTGCCAGCAGTTACTCGAAGTTCTACGAGCAGTACTTC | CASSYSKFYEQYF
TRBJ2-1 | 17 | NA | TRBV4-3 | NA | TGCGCCAGCAGCCAAGAAAATGAGCAGTACCATTACAATGAGCAGTTCTTC | CASSQENEQYHYNEQFF
TRBJ1-1 | 14 | NA | TRBV5-6 | TRBD1 | TGTGCCAGCAGCTTGGATCGTCAGGGGGCGCGAGCTTTCTTT | CASSLDRQGARAFF
TRBJ2-7 | 15 | NA | TRBV19 | TRBD1 | TGTGCCAGTAGTACGGGGACAGGGGGCTCCTACGAGCAGTACTTC | CASSTGTGGSYEQYF
TRBJ2-1 | 16 | NA | TRBV7-9 | TRBD1 | TGTGCCAGCAGCCCACGGACAGGGCCCTCCTACAATGAGCAGTTCTTC | CASSPRTGPSYNEQFF
TRBJ2-7 | 16 | NA | TRBV6-5 | TRBD2 | TGTGCCAGCAGTTACTCCCTTGCTAGCGGGAGCCACGAGCAGTACTTC | CASSYSLASGSHEQYF
TRBJ2-7 | 10 | NA | TRBV2 | NA | TGTGCCAGCAGGGGGCCTGATTTGTACTTC | CASRGPDLYF
TRBJ1-2 | 13 | few | TRBV2 | NA | TGTGCCAGCAGACCGGGAGCTAACTATGGCTACACCTTC | CASRPGANYGYTF
TRBJ2-5 | 14 | NA | TRBV5-5 | NA | TGTGCCAGCAGCTTGGGGTGGGGGTTAGAGACCCAGTACTTC | CASSLGWGLETQYF
TRBJ2-1 | 21 | NA | TRBV6-1 | TRBD2 | TGTGCCAGCAGTGAAGCCGGACTAGCGGGCCGGAAACAGAGCTCCTACAATGAGCAGTTCTTC | CASSEAGLAGRKQSSYNEQFF
TRBJ2-2 | 13 | NA | TRBV27 | TRBD2 | TGTGCCAGCAGGGCCCTAGCGGGCACGGAGCTGTTTTTT | CASRALAGTELFF
TRBJ2-6 | 15 | NA | TRBV6-5 | NA | TGTGCCAGCACCTTATCGGTCTCTGGGGCCAACGTCCTGACTTTC | CASTLSVSGANVLTF
TRBJ1-1 | 11 | NA | TRBV11-3 | NA | TGTGCCAGCAGCTTTTTGGATGAAGCTTTCTTT | CASSFLDEAFF
TRBJ2-3 | 17 | NA | TRBV4-1 | TRBD2 | TGCGCCAGCAGCCCCCTGATTAGACTAGCGGGCACAGATACGCAGTATTTT | CASSPLIRLAGTDTQYF
TRBJ1-1 | 14 | NA | TRBV10-2 | NA | TGCGCCAGCAGTCTGACAGCGATGAACACTGAAGCTTTCTTT | CASSLTAMNTEAFF
TRBJ2-2 | 17 | NA | TRBV27 | NA | TGTGCCAGCAGGTTCGTGTTTTGGGAGGTCGGCGGCGGGGAGCTGTTTTTT | CASRFVFWEVGGGELFF
TRBJ1-5 | 14 | NA | TRBV6-1 | NA | TGTGCCAGCAGTGTTAGGGGTAGCAATCAGCCCCAGCATTTT | CASSVRGSNQPQHF
TRBJ2-1 | 15 | NA | TRBV5-5 | TRBD1 | TGTGCCAGCAGCTTTTTCGGACAGGGGGCCAATGAGCAGTTCTTC | CASSFFGQGANEQFF
TRBJ1-3 | 16 | many | TRBV4-1 | NA | TGCGCCAGCAGCCAAGTGTTCCCCTCAGTTGGAAACACCATATATTTT | CASSQVFPSVGNTIYF
TRBJ2-1 | 21 | once | TRBV12-5 | TRBD2 | TGTGCTAGTGGTTTGGTCCTCGGGACTAGCGGGAGGTGGGCTCGAGTTAATGAGCAGTTCTTC | CASGLVLGTSGRWARVNEQFF
TRBJ2-2 | 16 | NA | TRBV7-6 | TRBD2 | TGTGCCAGCAGCAGAGGACTAGCGGGGTACACCGGGGAGCTGTTTTTT | CASSRGLAGYTGELFF
TRBJ2-7 | 15 | NA | TRBV4-3 | TRBD1 | TGCGCCAGCAGCCAGGGGGACAGGGGCTCCTACGAGCAGTACTTC | CASSQGDRGSYEQYF
TRBJ2-7 | 13 | NA | TRBV6-6 | NA | TGTGCCAGCAGTCCCCGGACAGCCTACGAGCAGTACTTC | CASSPRTAYEQYF
TRBJ2-7 | 15 | NA | TRBV11-3 | NA | TGTGCCAGCAGCGCGGGTGAGACAGTAGTCTACGAGCAGTACTTC | CASSAGETVVYEQYF
TRBJ1-5 | 16 | NA | TRBV28 | NA | TGTGCCAGCAGGAAAGGGACGGACTATAGCAATCAGCCCCAGCATTTT | CASRKGTDYSNQPQHF
TRBJ2-3 | 13 | once | TRBV14 | NA | TGTGCCAGCAGCCAAGATCACACAGATACGCAGTATTTT | CASSQDHTDTQYF
TRBJ2-1 | 14 | once | TRBV10-3 | NA | TGTGCCATCAGGGACCGAACGGCTTACAATGAGCAGTTCTTC | CAIRDRTAYNEQFF
TRBJ1-1 | 14 | NA | TRBV10-3 | TRBD1 | TGTGCCATCACTCCCGGGACAGGGAACACTGAAGCTTTCTTT | CAITPGTGNTEAFF
TRBJ2-7 | 15 | NA | TRBV4-2 | TRBD1 | TGTGCCAGCAGCGCTAGGGACAGGGCCTCCTACGAGCAGTACTTC | CASSARDRASYEQYF
TRBJ2-1 | 17 | NA | TRBV30 | TRBD2 | TGTGCCTGGAGTACGACTAGCGGGAGGTCCCCCGGGGGAGAGCAGTTCTTC | CAWSTTSGRSPGGEQFF
TRBJ2-1 | 15 | NA | TRBV9 | TRBD2 | TGTGCCAGCAGTGGGAGAGCGGGAGGGCCGAATGAGCAGTTCTTC | CASSGRAGGPNEQFF
TRBJ2-7 | 18 | NA | TRBV27 | NA | TGTGCCAGCAGTTTAATTGGAAAGGTAGGCACACTTGTTGACGAGCAGTACTTC | CASSLIGKVGTLVDEQYF
TRBJ2-7 | 12 | NA | TRBV6-6 | NA | TGTGCCAGCAGTTCGGACGTCTACGAGCAGTACTTC | CASSSDVYEQYF
TRBJ2-2 | 16 | many | TRBV5-1 | TRBD2 | TGCGCCAGCAGCTCCCCGGGACTAGCGATGGCCGGGGAGCTGTTTTTT | CASSSPGLAMAGELFF
TRBJ1-5 | 15 | few | TRBV6-6 | NA | TGTGCCAGCAGTTACAACGGCAGGGATAGTCAGCCCCAGCATTTT | CASSYNGRDSQPQHF
TRBJ2-1 | 16 | NA | TRBV7-2 | TRBD2 | TGTGCCAGCAGCCCCTTTCTAGCGGTCCCATACAATGAGCAGTTCTTC | CASSPFLAVPYNEQFF
TRBJ2-1 | 15 | NA | TRBV11-3 | TRBD2 | TGTGCCAGTGCAAGACGAACCGCGGGAGTCGGTGAGCAGTTCTTC | CASARRTAGVGEQFF
TRBJ2-7 | 11 | NA | TRBV20-1 | NA | TGCAGTGCTAGGTTCGGCTACGAGCAGTACTTC | CSARFGYEQYF
TRBJ2-7 | 17 | NA | TRBV6-1 | TRBD1 | TGTGCCAGCAGTGTCATCCTGGGGACAGGGGCGTTCTACGAGCAGTACTTC | CASSVILGTGAFYEQYF
TRBJ2-1 | 15 | NA | TRBV12-5 | TRBD2 | TGTGCTAGTGGTTCCGGGACTACCGACTACAATGAGCAGTTCTTC | CASGSGTTDYNEQFF
TRBJ2-1 | 14 | once | TRBV4-2 | NA | TGTGCCAGCAGCCCCCCGGGAACCTACAATGAGCAGTTCTTC | CASSPPGTYNEQFF
TRBJ2-7 | 16 | NA | TRBV28 | NA | TGTGCCAGCAGTTCCATCTCTGGAGAGGACGCGTTCGAGCAGTACTTC | CASSSISGEDAFEQYF
TRBJ2-1 | 13 | once | TRBV5-1 | NA | TGCGCCAGCAGCCCGTATAGTGGGAATGAGCAGTTCTTC | CASSPYSGNEQFF
TRBJ2-5 | 16 | NA | TRBV28 | TRBD1 | TGTGCCAGCAGTTTTGAGGGGGCCACCCTAAAAGAGACCCAGTACTTC | CASSFEGATLKETQYF
TRBJ1-5 | 15 | NA | TRBV2 | NA | TGTGCCAGCAGTCCGCGTGGGAGGAACAATCAGCCCCAGCATTTT | CASSPRGRNNQPQHF
TRBJ2-1 | 17 | NA | TRBV18 | NA | TGTGCCAGCTCACCACCGCCAAGGGCCTCCTACTACAATGAGCAGTTCTTC | CASSPPPRASYYNEQFF
TRBJ2-7 | 15 | NA | TRBV5-1 | NA | TGCGCCAGCAGCGGGTGGAAGGACACCGTCTACGAGCAGTACTTC | CASSGWKDTVYEQYF
TRBJ2-3 | 13 | NA | TRBV30 | TRBD2 | TGTGCCTGGAGTGGACTAGCGGGGGATACGCAGTATTTT | CAWSGLAGDTQYF
TRBJ2-7 | 14 | few | TRBV7-8 | NA | TGTGCCAGCAGCTCGTCCGGGACACCTATTGGGCAGTACTTC | CASSSSGTPIGQYF
TRBJ2-1 | 14 | NA | TRBV27 | TRBD2 | TGTGCCAGCAGTTTTCTAGCGGAGTACAATGAGCAGTTCTTC | CASSFLAEYNEQFF
TRBJ1-2 | 16 | NA | TRBV4-1 | NA | TGCGCCAGCAGCCAAGTATCAGGGAAAGGCAGCTATGGCTACACCTTC | CASSQVSGKGSYGYTF
TRBJ2-7 | 14 | NA | TRBV28 | NA | TGTGCCAGCAGTTTGTGGCAGGGGAGGTACGAGCAGTACTTC | CASSLWQGRYEQYF
TRBJ2-7 | 15 | NA | TRBV4-3 | TRBD1 | TGCGCCAGCAGCCGATACCGGGACAGGGGGGTCGAGCAGTACTTC | CASSRYRDRGVEQYF
TRBJ2-1 | 16 | NA | TRBV18 | TRBD2 | TGTGCCAGCTCACCACAGGGACTAGCGGGAGGCTATGAGCAGTTCTTC | CASSPQGLAGGYEQFF
TRBJ2-7 | 20 | NA | TRBV21-1 | NA | TGTGCCAGCAGCATAGCCCTAGGAAGCGGGGACTTCTTTTTTTTGGGCGAGCAGTACTTC | CASSIALGSGDFFFLGEQYF
TRBJ2-1 | 16 | NA | TRBV4-1 | TRBD2 | TGCGCCAGCAGCCAAGGGGGACTAGCGGCTTACAATGAGCAGTTCTTC | CASSQGGLAAYNEQFF
TRBJ2-7 | 14 | NA | TRBV5-1 | NA | TGCGCCAGCAGCTTGGCCTTGCGGGCCTACGAGCAGTACTTC | CASSLALRAYEQYF